This TCR beta chain comes out of a study of response to subunit inactivated influenza vaccine. Regarding the study as a whole: Authors suggested each seasonal influenza vaccination recruits few new T cells.

V was pared by 4 bases and J by 0 bases, with 13 bases between. Germline V lookup: CDR1 ENHRY, CDR2 SYGVKD. The CDR3 extends over 16 amino acids. Via MiXCR, TCRdb re-called the RT-PCR reads, giving one row per CDR3 protein. Of fewer than 200,000 distinct CDR3 sequences in the sample, about 9% were seen once. Only a few counts were recorded for this clonotype. Its antigen is not identified. This clonotype was sampled from a man in his fifties who received an inactivated influenza vaccine. This chain uses TRBV10-3 with TRBJ1-3; D may be TRBD1 (5 bases). This sample comprised non-naive T cells sorted from PBMCs, obtained on the day of vaccination. The chain's CDR3 is CAISGTPGSSGNTIYF. Written as DNA, the CDR3 is TGTGCCATCAGTGGTACTCCAGGGAGCTCTGGAAACACCATATATTTT.